Given below is one T cell receptor (beta chain) in context. The source of the sample is a study of blood T cell repertoires in COVID-19. The CDR3 loop spans 14 amino acids. With 6 bases clipped from V and 3 bases from J, the junction kept 6 bases outside the gene matches. CDR1 MNHNY and CDR2 SVGAGI come from the germline V gene (reference sequence). Per the original methods: Scientists estimated how many nucleated cells there were by amplifying reference gene primers. Some clones are missing from TCRdb's copy, which holds only in-frame ones; the method was immunoSEQ multiplex PCR. V, J and clone size were drawn from that table, and D and trimming were deduced from the DNA. The sample has over 65,000 clones; roughly nine tenths are singletons.

The chain carries TRBV6-6 and TRBJ2-3, with 7 bases fitting TRBD1. The receptor comes from a human donor in a cohort sampled during active COVID-19. Input material: peripheral blood. The CDR3 sequence: CASRHSTGTDTQYF. The CDR3 coding sequence is TGTGCCAGCAGACATTCGACAGGGACAGATACGCAGTATTTT.